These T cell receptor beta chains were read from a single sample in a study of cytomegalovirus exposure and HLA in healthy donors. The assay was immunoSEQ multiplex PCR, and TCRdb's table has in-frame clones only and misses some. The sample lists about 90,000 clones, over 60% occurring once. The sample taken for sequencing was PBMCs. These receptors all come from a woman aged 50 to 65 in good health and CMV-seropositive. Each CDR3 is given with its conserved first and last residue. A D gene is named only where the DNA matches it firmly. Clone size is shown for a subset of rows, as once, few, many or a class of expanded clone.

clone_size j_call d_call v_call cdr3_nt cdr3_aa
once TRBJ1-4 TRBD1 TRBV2 TGTGCCAGCAGTGTAGGGACAGGGGATGAAAAACTGTTTTTT CASSVGTGDEKLFF
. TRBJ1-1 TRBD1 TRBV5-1 TGCGCCAGCAGCTTGGCCGGGACAGGGTTAAACACTGAAGCTTTCTTT CASSLAGTGLNTEAFF
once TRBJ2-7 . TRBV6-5 TGTGCCAGCAGTCACAGGGGGGGGGAGCAGTACTTC CASSHRGGEQYF
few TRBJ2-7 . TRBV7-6 TGTGCCAGCAGCTTAGGAGCTGGAGGGCTGACTTCCTACGAGCAGTACTTC CASSLGAGGLTSYEQYF
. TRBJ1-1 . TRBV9 TGTGCCAGCAGCGTCCGGACCGAGGGAACTGAAGCTTTCTTT CASSVRTEGTEAFF
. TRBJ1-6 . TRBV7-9 TGTGCCAGCAGCCAGGGGCAGGCCGATAATTCACCCCTCCACTTT CASSQGQADNSPLHF
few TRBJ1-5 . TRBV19 TGTGCCAGTAGTATAGGGGGGGAGCAGCCCCAGCATTTT CASSIGGEQPQHF
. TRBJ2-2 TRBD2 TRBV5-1 TGCGCCAGCAGCTTGAGTCAAGCGGGGTACACCGGGGAGCTGTTTTTT CASSLSQAGYTGELFF
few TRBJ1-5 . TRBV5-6 TGTGCCAGCAGCACAGGGCCTCAGCCCCAGCATTTT CASSTGPQPQHF
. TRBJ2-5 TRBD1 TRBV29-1 TGCAGCGTCGGGACAGGGAGGTACCAAGAGACCCAGTACTTC CSVGTGRYQETQYF
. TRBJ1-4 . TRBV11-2 TGTGCCAGCAGCGCCGACAGGAGTAATGAAAAACTGTTTTTT CASSADRSNEKLFF
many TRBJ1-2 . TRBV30 TGTGCCTGGAGTGCAGAGGGCTATGGCTACACCTTC CAWSAEGYGYTF
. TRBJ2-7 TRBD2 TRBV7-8 TGTGCCAGCAGCTCGTCGGGGGGGCTGGACTACGAGCAGTACTTC CASSSSGGLDYEQYF
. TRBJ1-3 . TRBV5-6 TGTGCCAGCAAAACACCCGCTGGAAACACCATATATTTT CASKTPAGNTIYF
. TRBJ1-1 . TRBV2 TGTGCCAGCAGTGAAGTTGGAGTTAACACTGAAGCTTTCTTT CASSEVGVNTEAFF
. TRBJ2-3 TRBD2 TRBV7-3 TGTGCCAGCAGCTTAGGTCTAGCGGGAGATACGCAGTATTTT CASSLGLAGDTQYF
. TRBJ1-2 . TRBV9 TGTGCCAGCAGCGTAGGTACAGCTAACTATGGCTACACCTTC CASSVGTANYGYTF
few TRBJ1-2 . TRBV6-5 TGTGCCAGCAGTTACTCGACGACGGAGTATGGCTACACCTTC CASSYSTTEYGYTF
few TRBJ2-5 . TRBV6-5 TGTGCCAGCAGTCTCAGGAGGGGAGTGTGGGAGACCCAGTACTTC CASSLRRGVWETQYF
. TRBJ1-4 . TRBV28 TGTGCCAGCAGCTGGGACATTGCTAATGAAAAACTGTTTTTT CASSWDIANEKLFF
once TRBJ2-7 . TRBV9 TGTGCCAGCAGCGTAGGGACAGATCAGGGGTTCTACGAGCAGTACTTC CASSVGTDQGFYEQYF
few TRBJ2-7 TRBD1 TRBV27 TGTGCCAGCAGCCGCGGGACAGGGGGCTACGAGCAGTACTTC CASSRGTGGYEQYF
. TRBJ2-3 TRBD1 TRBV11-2 TGTGCCAGCAGCTCGACAGGGGTCAATACGCAGTATTTT CASSSTGVNTQYF
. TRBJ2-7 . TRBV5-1 TGCGCCAGCAGCCCGGACATCTACGAGCAGTACTTC CASSPDIYEQYF
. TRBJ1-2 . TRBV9 TGTGCCAGCAGCACGGGGTTCTATGGCTACACCTTC CASSTGFYGYTF
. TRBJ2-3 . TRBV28 TGTGCCACTCTCCCAATGGGGGCCACTACTAGAGGAGATACGCAGTATTTT CATLPMGATTRGDTQYF
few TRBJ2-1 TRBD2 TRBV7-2 TGTGCCAGCAGCTTATTGGGGACTAGCGGCAATGAGCAGTTCTTC CASSLLGTSGNEQFF
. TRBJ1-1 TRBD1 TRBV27 TGTGCCAGCACCCCCAGGGGGACCGACGGGAACACTGAAGCTTTCTTT CASTPRGTDGNTEAFF
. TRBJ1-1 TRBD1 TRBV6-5 TGTGCCAGCACTAGCCTACCAGGGGGCACTGAAGCTTTCTTT CASTSLPGGTEAFF
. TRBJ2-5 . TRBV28 TGTGCCACGGCGGAAGAGACCCAGTACTTC CATAEETQYF
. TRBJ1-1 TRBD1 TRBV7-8 TGTGCCAGCAGCTTAGCTCCGGACAGGTTGAACACTGAAGCTTTCTTT CASSLAPDRLNTEAFF
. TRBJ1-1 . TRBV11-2 TGTGCCAGCAGCCTACAAGGGGGCACTGAAGCTTTCTTT CASSLQGGTEAFF
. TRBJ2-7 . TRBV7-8 TGTGCCAGCAGCTTAGACGGGAGTCCCGTCGGGCAGTACTTC CASSLDGSPVGQYF
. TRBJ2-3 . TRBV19 TGTGCCAGTAGCCCGGACAGCTACTACACAGATACGCAGTATTTT CASSPDSYYTDTQYF
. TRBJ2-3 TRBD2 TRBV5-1 TGCGCCAGCAGCTTGGGGACTAGCGGGGGAAGGTTAGATACGCAGTATTTT CASSLGTSGGRLDTQYF
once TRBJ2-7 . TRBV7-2 TGTGCCAGCAGCAAGGACACCAACTACGAGCAGTACTTC CASSKDTNYEQYF
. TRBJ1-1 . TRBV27 TGTGCCAGCAGTTCTTTAGGGGCGAACACTGAAGCTTTCTTT CASSSLGANTEAFF
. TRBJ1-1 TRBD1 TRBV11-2 TGTGCCAGCAGCGCGGGACAGGTTGAAGCTTTCTTT CASSAGQVEAFF
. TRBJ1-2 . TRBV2 TGTGCCAGCAGTGCAGGCCGATACACCTTC CASSAGRYTF
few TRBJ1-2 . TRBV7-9 TGTGCCAGCAGCTTTGGGGAAGGGGGTCTTTATGGCTACACCTTC CASSFGEGGLYGYTF
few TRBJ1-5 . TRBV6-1 TGTGCCGTCCGTCAAGAGAGCAATCAGCCCCAGCATTTT CAVRQESNQPQHF
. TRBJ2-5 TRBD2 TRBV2 TGTGCCAGCAGTGATCACATCGGGGGGGCGGAGACCCAGTACTTC CASSDHIGGAETQYF
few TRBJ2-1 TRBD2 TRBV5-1 TGCGCCAGCAGCTTGGATGGCGGGGGGGCCAGCGATGAGCAGTTCTTC CASSLDGGGASDEQFF